This TCR beta chain originates from a study of T cell responses to AZD1222 COVID-19 vaccine. Across the study: Second-dose timings of about 4 or about 12 weeks were pooled. Study results and limitations: Only after the peak T cell response were repertoires sampled. Clonal diversity may have been underestimated in mostly white British donors. Just a handful of AZD1222 recipients tested seropositive at baseline.

Produced via immunoSEQ multiplex PCR; TCRdb's table is partial and in-frame only. The profile shows about 66,000 clones, over 75% of them singletons. The CDR3 is made up of 11 amino acids. V dropped 1 base and J dropped 8 bases, with 8 bases sitting between them. CDR1 is GTSNPN and CDR2 is SVGIG in the germline V gene (reference sequence). Points on this clone: The antigen is unknown.

This clonotype originated in an adult in good health. This chain links TRBV30 with TRBJ1-2; D not certain. Sequenced here: peripheral blood, sampled on day 0 of AZD1222 vaccination. CDR3 loop: CAWSELNGYTF. In nucleotides, the CDR3 is TGTGCCTGGAGTGAGTTGAACGGCTACACCTTC. Filled out from reference TRBV30 and TRBJ1-2, the complete variable domain reads SQTIHQWPATLVQPVGSPLSLECTVEGTSNPNLYWYRQAAGRGLQLLFYSVGIGQISSEVPQNLSASRPQDRQFILSSKKLLLSDSGFYLCAWSELNGYTFGSGTRLTVV.